One T cell receptor beta chain is described in this entry. The antigen it binds to is not known. Per-base qualities were not stored, and no clone one base away is much larger. These data belong to a study of shared clonotypes between healthy human individuals (dated by TCRdb to 2018 to 2021). Regarding the research as a whole: A few men and two women, aged 18 to 49 years, made up the cohort. For each donor, CD4 naive and CD4 memory were each given three plates, CD8 naive was given two plates, and CD8 memory was given one plate. To estimate repertoire size and how much clonotype sharing occurs between individuals, the study deeply sequenced the blood TCR repertoires of five healthy adults. Libraries were prepared and TCR repertoires were sequenced by different laboratories using diverse techniques, in order to increase sequencing depth and limit assay-specific biases. Per donor, leukapheresis produced somewhere between about 0.85 and 8.9 billion PBMCs. What the work shows at the level of the full study, not this receptor alone: Incomplete sequencing was indicated by rarefaction of sorted-subset datasets, despite the large sequencing depth. Across a handful of donors, roughly 5.1% of naive CD4, around 3.3% of naive CD8, about 2.3% of memory CD4, and about 0.44% of memory CD8 clonotypes were shared. The genetic and exposure-history diversity represented was limited by the small number of donors. Naive subsets generally had larger estimated clonotype richness than memory subsets did. Based on pairwise subsampling, the degree of clonotype sharing among donors was expected to be affected by sequencing depth. Sampling was restricted to blood, and TCR repertoires in tissue are likely to differ from TCR repertoires in blood. Clonotypes shared by all four sorted-subset donors showed higher generation probabilities than non-shared clonotypes.

The donors were healthy, HIV-negative adults with no recently reported acute infections or vaccinations. Every donor was a Caucasian adult residing in Nashville, Tennessee, USA. CD4+ T cells were enriched by magnetic negative selection; naive cells were then positively selected on CD45RA, and the negative fraction formed the memory subset. Blood was obtained by leukapheresis, after which PBMCs were separated by Ficoll-Histopaque density gradient centrifugation and cryopreserved in liquid nitrogen vapor phase. Analytical flow cytometry was used to check the purity and quantity of every magnetically sorted T cell population. From each sorted fraction, genomic DNA was isolated and quantified by UV absorbance on a Nanodrop 2000c. TCR CDR3 regions were amplified from genomic DNA by multiplex PCR using the deep immunoSEQ assay. Extracted genomic DNA from each cell subset was distributed evenly across all wells of several immunoSEQ 96-well plates, and each plate was treated as a replicate. For sorted subsets, 150 to 250 ng of genomic DNA, equivalent to around 30,000 T cell genomes, went into each replicate PCR. Purified libraries were quantified with a Qubit 3.0 fluorometer, sized on a Bioanalyzer 2100, and re-quantified with the KAPA Library Quantification kit. Each immunoSEQ 96-well plate was sequenced on its own single-read 150-cycle Illumina NextSeq 550 flow cell. The authors processed their data as follows. Because only junctional sequences without quality scores were contained in the immunoSEQ output, filtering matching that applied to full-length reads could not be performed. Sequences were annotated with PyIR, a Python wrapper for IgBLAST v1.9, using IMGT germline references to assign V/J genes and CDR3. Reads were removed for weak V/J assignments (E-value above 1e-6), missing CDR3, stop codons, out-of-frame junctions, or ambiguous translated residues. V3J clonotypes were defined by identical inferred V gene, J gene, and CDR3 amino acid sequence. The percentage overlap between two repertoires was calculated by dividing the number of shared unique clonotypes by the size of the smaller repertoire. Richness of each repertoire was evaluated using RTK rarefaction, the Chao1 estimator, and Recon v2.1 estimates of unobserved clonotypes. Generation probabilities were computed with OLGA for all TCRbeta clonotypes obtained by the gDNA method from several donors. In its TCRdb copy, this immuneACCESS table keeps in-frame sequences only and misses some clones. Where compared with another copy, unresolved V genes explain less than half of these, and the others have no known cause. V, J and clone size reflect that table, while D and trimming were determined from the DNA. The sample table contains around 1.6 million clones; only one count was recorded for roughly 98% of them. Clones ranked in the top ten supply 0.4% to 0.55% of the sample.

The CDR3 runs 13 amino acids, cysteine and phenylalanine included. Here the CDR3 DNA is all that survives: 39 bases in frame from base 1. Trimming costs V 2 bases and J 4 bases, and their ends lie 6 bases apart. Looking up the germline V gene (reference sequence) yields CDR1 SEHNR and CDR2 FQNEAQ. Input material: naive CD4+ T cells sorted from blood. This specimen's cell subset or site label, interpreted: CD45RA+ positively selected. The sequence is built from TRBV7-9 and TRBJ2-1; the D gene cannot be named for sure. The receptor was derived from a man aged 30 to 39 in good health. The CDR3 has the sequence CASSLFEYNEQFF. The DNA sequence reads TGTGCCAGCAGCTTATTTGAGTACAATGAGCAGTTCTTC. When the CDR3 is completed using the reference TRBV7-9 and TRBJ2-1 genes on either side, the full variable domain is DTGVSQNPRHKITKRGQNVTFRCDPISEHNRLYWYRQTLGQGPEFLTYFQNEAQLEKSRLLSDRFSAERPKGSFSTLEIQRTEQGDSAMYLCASSLFEYNEQFFGPGTRLTVL.